What follows is one T cell receptor (beta chain) and its context. The target antigen is unknown. The data stem from a study of T cell responses to AZD1222 COVID-19 vaccine. Points from the study as a whole: The breadth and depth of Spike-specific TCRs increased once two AZD1222 doses had been given. Possibly, clonal diversity was underestimated; donors were largely white British and included more females. Distributed over spike, vaccine-associated CD4 TCRs predominated at 160-218 and 743-854. It was only after the peak T cell response that any repertoires were sampled.

Germline loops: CDR1 MDHEN, CDR2 SYDVKM. J was trimmed by 2 bases and V by 6 bases; bases with no gene match: 16. The CDR3 extends over 18 amino acids. Assay used: immunoSEQ multiplex PCR; TCRdb lists only in-frame clones, some missing. The sample holds about 110,000 clones, around nine tenths seen once. The clonotype comes from an adult in good health. This chain connects TRBV28 to TRBJ1-3; the match to TRBD1 covers 7 bases. The source was peripheral blood, collected on day 0 of AZD1222 vaccination. CDR3 nucleotides: TGTGCCAGCAGACGTGAAGGGCTGGGGACAGAGACTGGAAACACCATATATTTT. Encoded protein: CASRREGLGTETGNTIYF.